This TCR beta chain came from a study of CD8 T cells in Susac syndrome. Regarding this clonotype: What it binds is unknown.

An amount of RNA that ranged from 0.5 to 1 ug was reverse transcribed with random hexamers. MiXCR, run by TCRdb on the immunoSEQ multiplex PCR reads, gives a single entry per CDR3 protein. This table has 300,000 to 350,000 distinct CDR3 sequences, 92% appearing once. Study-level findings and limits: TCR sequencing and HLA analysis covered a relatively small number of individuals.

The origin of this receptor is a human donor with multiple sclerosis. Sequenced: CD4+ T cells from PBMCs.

CDR3 sequence reads: CSVTSAFLGGELFF. The CDR3 bases are TGCAGCGTTACTAGCGCCTTTCTAGGCGGGGAGCTGTTTTTT. The V and J genes are TRBV29-1 and TRBJ2-2, with TRBD2 matching over 7 bases. The V gene end was trimmed by 5 bases and the J gene end by 7 bases; junction bases not matched to a gene: 10. Per the germline V gene, CDR1 is SQVTM and CDR2 is ANQGSEA. This CDR3 is built from 14 residues.